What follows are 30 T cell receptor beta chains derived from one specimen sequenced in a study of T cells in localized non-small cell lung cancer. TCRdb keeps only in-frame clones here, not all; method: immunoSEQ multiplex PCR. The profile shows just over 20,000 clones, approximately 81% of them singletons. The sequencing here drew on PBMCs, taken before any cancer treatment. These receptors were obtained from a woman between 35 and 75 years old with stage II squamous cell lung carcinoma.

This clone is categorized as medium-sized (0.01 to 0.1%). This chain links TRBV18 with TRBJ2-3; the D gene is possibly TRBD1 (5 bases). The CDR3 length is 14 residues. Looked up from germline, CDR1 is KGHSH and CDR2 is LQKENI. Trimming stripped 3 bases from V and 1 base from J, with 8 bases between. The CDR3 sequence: CASSPTEGTDTQYF. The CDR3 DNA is TGTGCCAGCTCACCGACAGAGGGCACAGATACGCAGTATTTT.

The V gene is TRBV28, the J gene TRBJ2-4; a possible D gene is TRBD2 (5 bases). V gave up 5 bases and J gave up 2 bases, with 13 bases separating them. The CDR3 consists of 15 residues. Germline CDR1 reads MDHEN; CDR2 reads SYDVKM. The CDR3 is CASSEAGVTKNIQYF. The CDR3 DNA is TGTGCCAGCAGTGAGGCCGGGGTGACCAAAAACATTCAGTACTTC.

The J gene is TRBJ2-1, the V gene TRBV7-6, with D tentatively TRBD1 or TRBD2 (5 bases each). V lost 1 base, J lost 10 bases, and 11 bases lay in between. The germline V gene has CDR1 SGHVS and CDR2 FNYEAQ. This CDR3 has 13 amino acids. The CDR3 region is CASSLGGEGEQFF. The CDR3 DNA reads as TGTGCCAGCAGCTTAGGAGGGGAAGGCGAGCAGTTCTTC.

The chain's CDR3 is CASSLGRVGPYEQYF. CDR3 sequence (DNA): TGTGCCAGCAGTTTAGGAAGGGTGGGCCCCTACGAGCAGTACTTC. This chain links TRBV28 with TRBJ2-7; no clear D gene. V lost 2 bases and J 2 bases, leaving 13 bases between the germline ends. The CDR3 runs to 15 residues. Germline CDR1 and CDR2: MDHEN and SYDVKM.

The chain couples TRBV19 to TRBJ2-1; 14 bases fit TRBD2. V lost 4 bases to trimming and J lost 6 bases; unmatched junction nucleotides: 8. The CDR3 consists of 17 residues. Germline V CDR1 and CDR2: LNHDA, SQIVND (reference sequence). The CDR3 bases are TGTGCCAGTAGTAGGGGACTAGCGGGAGTTTCAGGCAATGAGCAGTTCTTC. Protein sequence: CASSRGLAGVSGNEQFF.

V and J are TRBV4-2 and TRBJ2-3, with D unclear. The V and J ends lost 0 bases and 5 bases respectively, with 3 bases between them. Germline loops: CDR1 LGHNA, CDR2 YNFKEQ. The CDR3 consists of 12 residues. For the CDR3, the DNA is TGTGCCAGCAGCCAAGATCGAGATACGCAGTATTTT. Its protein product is CASSQDRDTQYF.

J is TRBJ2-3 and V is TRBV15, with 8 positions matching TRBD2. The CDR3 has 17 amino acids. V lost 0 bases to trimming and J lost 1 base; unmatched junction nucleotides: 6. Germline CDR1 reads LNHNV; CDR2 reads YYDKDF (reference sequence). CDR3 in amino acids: CATSRDGPAGGTDTQYF. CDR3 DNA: TGTGCCACCAGCAGAGATGGCCCAGCGGGAGGCACAGATACGCAGTATTTT. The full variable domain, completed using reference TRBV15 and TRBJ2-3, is DAMVIQNPRYQVTQFGKPVTLSCSQTLNHNVMYWYQQKSSQAPKLLFHYYDKDFNNEADTPDNFQSRRPNTSFCFLDIRSPGLGDTAMYLCATSRDGPAGGTDTQYFGPGTRLTVL.

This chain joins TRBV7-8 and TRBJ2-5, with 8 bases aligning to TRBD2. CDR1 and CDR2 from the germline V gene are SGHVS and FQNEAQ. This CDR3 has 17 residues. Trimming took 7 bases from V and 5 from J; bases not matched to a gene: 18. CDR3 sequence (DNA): TGTGCCAGCACCCCGAGGGACGGGAGGGCGGGAGTTGAGACCCAGTACTTC. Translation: CASTPRDGRAGVETQYF.

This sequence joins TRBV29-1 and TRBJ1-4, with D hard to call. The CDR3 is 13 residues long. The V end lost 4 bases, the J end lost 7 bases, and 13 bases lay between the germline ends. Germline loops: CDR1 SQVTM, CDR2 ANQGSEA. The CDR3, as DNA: TGCAGCGTTGGGACTGTGCAAAGTGAAAAACTGTTTTTT. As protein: CSVGTVQSEKLFF.

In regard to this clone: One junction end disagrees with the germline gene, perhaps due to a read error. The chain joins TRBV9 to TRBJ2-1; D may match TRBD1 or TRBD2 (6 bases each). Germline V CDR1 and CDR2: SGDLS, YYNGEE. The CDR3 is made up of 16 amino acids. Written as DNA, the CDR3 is TGTGCCAGCAGCGTAGCTGGGGGGCTAGGGTACAATAAGCAGTTCTTC. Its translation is CASSVAGGLGYNKQFF.

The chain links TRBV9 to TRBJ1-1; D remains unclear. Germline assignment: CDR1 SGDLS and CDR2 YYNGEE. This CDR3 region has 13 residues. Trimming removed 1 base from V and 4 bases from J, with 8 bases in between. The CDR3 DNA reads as TGTGCCAGCAGCGTATCGACCAGCACTGAAGCTTTCTTT. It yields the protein CASSVSTSTEAFF.

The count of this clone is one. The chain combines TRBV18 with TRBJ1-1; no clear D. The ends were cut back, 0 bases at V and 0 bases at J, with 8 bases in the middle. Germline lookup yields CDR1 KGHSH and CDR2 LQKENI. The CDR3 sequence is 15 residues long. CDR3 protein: CASSPPSVMNTEAFF. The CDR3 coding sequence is TGTGCCAGCTCACCACCTTCAGTCATGAACACTGAAGCTTTCTTT.

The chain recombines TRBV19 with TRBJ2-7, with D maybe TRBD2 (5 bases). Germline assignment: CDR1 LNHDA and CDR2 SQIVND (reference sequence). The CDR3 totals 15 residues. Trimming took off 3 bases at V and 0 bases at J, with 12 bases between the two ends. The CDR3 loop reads CASSIGLASSYEQYF. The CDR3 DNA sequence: TGTGCCAGTAGTATCGGCCTAGCATCCTCCTACGAGCAGTACTTC.

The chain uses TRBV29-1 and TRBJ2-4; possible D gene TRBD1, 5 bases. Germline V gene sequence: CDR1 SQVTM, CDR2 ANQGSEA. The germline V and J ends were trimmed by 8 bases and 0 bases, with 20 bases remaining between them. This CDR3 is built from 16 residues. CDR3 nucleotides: TGCAGCCCCCCCCCTACCCAGGGAAAAGCCAAAAACATTCAGTACTTC. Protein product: CSPPPTQGKAKNIQYF.

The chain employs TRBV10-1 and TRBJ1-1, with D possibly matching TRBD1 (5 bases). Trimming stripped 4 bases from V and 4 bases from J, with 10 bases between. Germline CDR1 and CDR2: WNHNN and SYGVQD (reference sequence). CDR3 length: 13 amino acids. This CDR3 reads CASSAVQGTEAFF. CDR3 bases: TGCGCCAGCAGTGCGGTTCAGGGCACTGAAGCTTTCTTT.

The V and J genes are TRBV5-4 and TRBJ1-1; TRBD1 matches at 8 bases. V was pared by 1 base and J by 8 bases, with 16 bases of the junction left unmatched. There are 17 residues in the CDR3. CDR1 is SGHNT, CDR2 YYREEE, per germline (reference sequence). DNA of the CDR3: TGTGCCAGCAGCTTGAAATCAGGGGGCGGAGTGGCGGCCGAAGCTTTCTTT. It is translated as CASSLKSGGGVAAEAFF.

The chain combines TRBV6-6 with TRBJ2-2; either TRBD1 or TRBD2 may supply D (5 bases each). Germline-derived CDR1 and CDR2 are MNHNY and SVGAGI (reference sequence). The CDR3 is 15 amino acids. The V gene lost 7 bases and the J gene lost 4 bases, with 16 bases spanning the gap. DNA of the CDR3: TGTGCCAGCAAACGGGACGGAGGATCCACCGGGGAGCTGTTTTTT. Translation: CASKRDGGSTGELFF.

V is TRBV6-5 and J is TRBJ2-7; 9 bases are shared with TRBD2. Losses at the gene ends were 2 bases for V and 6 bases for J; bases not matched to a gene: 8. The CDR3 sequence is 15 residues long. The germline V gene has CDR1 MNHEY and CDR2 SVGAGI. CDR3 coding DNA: TGTGCCAGCAGTTACAAGCCAGCGGGAGGCGGCGAGCAGTACTTC. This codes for CASSYKPAGGGEQYF.

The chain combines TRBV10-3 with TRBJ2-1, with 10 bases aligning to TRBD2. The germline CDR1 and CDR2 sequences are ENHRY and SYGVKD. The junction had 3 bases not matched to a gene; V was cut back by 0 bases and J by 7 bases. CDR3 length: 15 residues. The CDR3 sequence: CAISESGLASNEQFF. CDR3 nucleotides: TGTGCCATCAGTGAGTCGGGACTAGCGAGTAATGAGCAGTTCTTC.

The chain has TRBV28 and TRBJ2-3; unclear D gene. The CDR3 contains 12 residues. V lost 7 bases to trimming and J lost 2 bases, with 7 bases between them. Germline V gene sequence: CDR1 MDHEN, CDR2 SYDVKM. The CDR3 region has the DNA TGTGCCAGCAAGGGTTCCACAGATACGCAGTATTTT. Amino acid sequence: CASKGSTDTQYF.

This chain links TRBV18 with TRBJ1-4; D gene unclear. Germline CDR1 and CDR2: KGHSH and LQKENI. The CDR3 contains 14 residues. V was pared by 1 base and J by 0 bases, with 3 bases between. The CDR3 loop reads CASSPRATNEKLFF. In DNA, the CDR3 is TGTGCCAGCTCACCACGTGCAACTAATGAAAAACTGTTTTTT. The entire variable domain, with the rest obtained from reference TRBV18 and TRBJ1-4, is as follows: NAGVMQNPRHLVRRRGQEARLRCSPMKGHSHVYWYRQLPEEGLKFMVYLQKENIIDESGMPKERFSAEFPKEGPSILRIQQVVRGDSAAYFCASSPRATNEKLFFGSGTQLSVL.

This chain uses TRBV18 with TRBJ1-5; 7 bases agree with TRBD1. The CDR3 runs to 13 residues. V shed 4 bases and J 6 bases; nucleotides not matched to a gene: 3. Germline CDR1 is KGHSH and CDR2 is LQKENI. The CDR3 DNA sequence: TGTGCCAGCTCACAGGGGGCAAGTCAGCCCCAGCATTTT. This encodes CASSQGASQPQHF.

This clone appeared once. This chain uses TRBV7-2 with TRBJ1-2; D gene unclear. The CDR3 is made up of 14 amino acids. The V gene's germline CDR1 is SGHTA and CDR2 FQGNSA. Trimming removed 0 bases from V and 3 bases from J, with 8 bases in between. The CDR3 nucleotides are TGTGCCAGCAGCTTAGCCCCGGGTTACTATGGCTACACCTTC. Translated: CASSLAPGYYGYTF.

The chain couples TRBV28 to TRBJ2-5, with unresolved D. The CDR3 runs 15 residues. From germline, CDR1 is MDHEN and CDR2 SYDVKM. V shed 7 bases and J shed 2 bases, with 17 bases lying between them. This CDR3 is CASTSPARPQETQYF. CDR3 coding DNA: TGTGCCAGCACATCCCCTGCGCGGCCACAAGAGACCCAGTACTTC.

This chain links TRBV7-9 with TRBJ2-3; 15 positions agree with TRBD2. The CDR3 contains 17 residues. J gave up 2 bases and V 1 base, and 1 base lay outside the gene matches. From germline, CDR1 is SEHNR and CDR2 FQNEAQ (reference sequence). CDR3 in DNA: TGTGCCAGCAGCTTAGGGACTAGCGGGGGGGCCACAGATACGCAGTATTTT. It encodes CASSLGTSGGATDTQYF. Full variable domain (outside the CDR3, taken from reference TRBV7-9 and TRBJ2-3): DTGVSQNPRHKITKRGQNVTFRCDPISEHNRLYWYRQTLGQGPEFLTYFQNEAQLEKSRLLSDRFSAERPKGSFSTLEIQRTEQGDSAMYLCASSLGTSGGATDTQYFGPGTRLTVL.

CDR3 amino acids: CASRPYNSGRYYNEQFF. DNA of the CDR3: TGTGCCAGCAGACCATACAATAGCGGGAGGTACTACAATGAGCAGTTCTTC. The V and J genes are TRBV28 and TRBJ2-1; 10 bases are shared with TRBD2. The CDR3 is 17 amino acids. Trimming took 6 bases from V and 3 from J; bases not matched to a gene: 11. Germline V gene data show CDR1 as MDHEN and CDR2 as SYDVKM.

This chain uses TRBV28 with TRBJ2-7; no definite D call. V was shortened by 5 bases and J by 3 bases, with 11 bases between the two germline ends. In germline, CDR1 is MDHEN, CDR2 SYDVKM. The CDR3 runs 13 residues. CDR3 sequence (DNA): TGTGCCAGCAGTACATACTCTAGCTACGAGCAGTACTTC. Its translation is CASSTYSSYEQYF. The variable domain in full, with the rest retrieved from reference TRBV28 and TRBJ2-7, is DVKVTQSSRYLVKRTGEKVFLECVQDMDHENMFWYRQDPGLGLRLIYFSYDVKMKEKGDIPEGYSVSREKKERFSLILESASTNQTSMYLCASSTYSSYEQYFGPGTRLTVT.

CDR3 sequence (DNA): TGTGCCAGCAGCTTGGATCTAGGGGGCACCGGGGAGCTGTTTTTT. It yields the protein CASSLDLGGTGELFF. The chain recombines TRBV5-6 with TRBJ2-2; tentative D call: TRBD1 (6 bases). The V end lost 0 bases, the J end lost 4 bases, and 10 bases lay between the germline ends. The CDR3 consists of 15 residues. CDR1 and CDR2 from the germline V gene are SGHDT and YYEEEE.

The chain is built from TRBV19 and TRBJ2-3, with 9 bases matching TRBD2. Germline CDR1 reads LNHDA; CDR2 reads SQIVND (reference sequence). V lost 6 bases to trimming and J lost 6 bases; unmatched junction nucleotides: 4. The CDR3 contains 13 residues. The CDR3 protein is CASRLAGSDTQYF. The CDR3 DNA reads TGTGCCAGTAGACTAGCGGGTTCCGATACGCAGTATTTT.

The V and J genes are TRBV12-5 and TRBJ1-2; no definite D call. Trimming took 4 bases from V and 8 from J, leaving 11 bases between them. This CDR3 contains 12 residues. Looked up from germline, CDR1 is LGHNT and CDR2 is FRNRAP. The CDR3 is CASGSPPGGYTF. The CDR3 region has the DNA TGTGCTAGTGGTTCCCCCCCCGGGGGCTACACCTTC.